What follows are 10 T cell receptor beta chains derived from one specimen sequenced in a study of cytotoxic CD8 clonotypes in ibrutinib-treated CLL. The method was immunoSEQ multiplex PCR; TCRdb's version includes in-frame clones alone and lacks a portion of them. The sample has some 50,000 clones; about two thirds are singletons. The material sequenced was PBMCs, taken after 12 months of ibrutinib treatment. These receptors were collected from a human donor with chronic lymphocytic leukemia.

The V gene is TRBV19, the J gene TRBJ1-1; a possible D gene is TRBD1 (5 bases). CDR1 is LNHDA and CDR2 is SQIVND in the germline V gene (reference sequence). Trimming removed 1 base at V and 2 bases at J, with 11 bases between. The length of the CDR3 is 15 residues. The DNA of the CDR3 is TGTGCCAGTAGTATAGGAGGCACAGGAAACACTGAAGCTTTCTTT. It is translated as CASSIGGTGNTEAFF.

The chain uses TRBV19 and TRBJ2-5, with D perhaps being TRBD1 or TRBD2 (6 bases each). The J call may be wrong; the DNA end is better matched by TRBJ2-7. Germline V gives CDR1 LNHDA, CDR2 SQIVND (reference sequence). This CDR3 region has 16 residues. CDR3 in amino acids: CASTSGVRDKFYEQYF. In DNA form, the CDR3 reads TGTGCCAGTACCTCGGGAGTTCGGGACAAGTTCTACGAGCAGTACTTC.

J is TRBJ1-5 and V is TRBV28, with D unclear. Germline V lookup: CDR1 MDHEN, CDR2 SYDVKM. CDR3 length: 15 residues. V was clipped by 6 bases and J by 6 bases, with 18 bases between them. This CDR3 reads CASRAPGAESQPQHF. The CDR3 coding sequence is TGTGCCAGCAGGGCTCCGGGTGCCGAATCTCAGCCCCAGCATTTT.

The V gene is TRBV6-5, the J gene TRBJ1-4; D is unresolved. Germline loops: CDR1 MNHEY, CDR2 SVGAGI. Trimming took off 0 bases at V and 7 bases at J, with 12 bases between the two ends. This CDR3 spans 15 amino acids. CDR3 DNA: TGTGCCAGCAGTTACTCCTTTAGGGTCAGTGAAAAACTGTTTTTT. Its translation is CASSYSFRVSEKLFF.

The chain combines TRBV9 with TRBJ1-3; D call uncertain. V lost 0 bases and J lost 0, with 7 bases in between. CDR1 is SGDLS and CDR2 is YYNGEE in the germline V gene. The CDR3 runs to 15 residues. This CDR3 reads CASSVGVSSGNTIYF. CDR3 in DNA: TGTGCCAGCAGCGTAGGGGTCAGCTCTGGAAACACCATATATTTT. Together with reference TRBV9 and TRBJ1-3, the CDR3 gives the full variable domain: DSGVTQTPKHLITATGQRVTLRCSPRSGDLSVYWYQQSLDQGLQFLIQYYNGEERAKGNILERFSAQQFPDLHSELNLSSLELGDSALYFCASSVGVSSGNTIYFGEGSWLTVV.

The chain employs TRBV7-6 and TRBJ1-5; no definite D call. The CDR3 is 15 residues long. Trimming pared 1 base from V and 4 bases from J, leaving 11 bases between. In germline, CDR1 is SGHVS, CDR2 FNYEAQ. CDR3 loop: CASSLEFGPNQPQHF. The DNA for the CDR3 is TGTGCCAGCAGCTTAGAGTTTGGGCCTAATCAGCCCCAGCATTTT.

The chain uses TRBV2 and TRBJ2-7; the D gene is possibly TRBD1 (6 bases). The germline V gene encodes CDR1 SNHLY and CDR2 FYNNEI. V was cut by 8 bases and J by 6 bases, with 14 bases left in between. CDR3 length equals 12 residues. In DNA form, the CDR3 reads TGTGCCAGCGGGCGGGCAGGGGTCGAGCAGTACTTC. Translated: CASGRAGVEQYF.

This rearrangement joins TRBV7-2 to TRBJ2-1, with D perhaps TRBD1 (6 bases). V gave up 6 bases and J gave up 5 bases, with 20 bases separating them. This CDR3 has 16 residues. Per germline, CDR1 SGHTA and CDR2 FQGNSA. The DNA for the CDR3 is TGTGCCAGCAGACACAGGGTGGGGGTAGCGCACAATGAGCAGTTCTTC. It encodes CASRHRVGVAHNEQFF. Using reference TRBV7-2 and TRBJ2-1 for the parts outside the CDR3, the full variable domain is GAGVSQSPSNKVTEKGKDVELRCDPISGHTALYWYRQSLGQGLEFLIYFQGNSAPDKSGLPSDRFSAERTGGSVSTLTIQRTQQEDSAVYLCASRHRVGVAHNEQFFGPGTRLTVL.

This clone came up a few times. The gene calls are TRBV19 and TRBJ1-5, with 11 positions matching TRBD1. CDR3 length: 15 amino acids. The V and J ends lost 6 bases and 5 bases, in that order; junction bases with no gene match: 6. Germline V gene sequence: CDR1 LNHDA, CDR2 SQIVND (reference sequence). CDR3 loop: CASRDRTGGDQPQHF. The CDR3 DNA sequence: TGTGCCAGTAGGGATCGGACAGGGGGCGATCAGCCCCAGCATTTT.

V usage is TRBV27 and J usage is TRBJ2-1, with 9 bases matching TRBD2. The germline CDR1 and CDR2 sequences are MNHEY and SMNVEV (reference sequence). V lost 1 base to trimming and J lost 0 bases; unmatched junction nucleotides: 4. This CDR3 region has 17 residues. CDR3 amino acids: CASSLLGGGGSYNEQFF. The CDR3 nucleotides are TGTGCCAGCAGTTTATTAGGCGGGGGGGGCTCCTACAATGAGCAGTTCTTC.